This T cell receptor beta chain came from a study of blood T cell repertoires in COVID-19. Study-wide context: Collection of acute and convalescent COVID-19 samples took place in the United States, Italy and Spain. T cells, B-cell-depleted T cells, or PBMCs provided the cDNA or gDNA that served as material.

As handled by the study authors: Estimates of nucleated cell counts were drawn from the amplification of reference gene primers. Here immunoSEQ multiplex PCR was the method, and the copy in TCRdb shows in-frame clones only, minus some. The DNA was the basis for D and trimming; V, J and clone size are from that table. This table holds around 250,000 clones, 80% to 85% found once. V lost 4 bases to trimming and J lost 5 bases, with 11 bases between them. The germline CDR1 and CDR2 sequences are LGHDT and YNNKEL (reference sequence). CDR3 size: 13 residues. Sequences were obtained from peripheral blood. J is TRBJ1-2 and V is TRBV3-1 (or the pseudogene TRBV3-2); possible D gene TRBD1, 6 bases. This receptor was taken from a man aged 50 or older with active or convalescent COVID-19. The CDR3 protein is CASSLTGIYGYTF. The CDR3 nucleotides are TGTGCCAGCAGCCTGACAGGAATATATGGCTACACCTTC.